The rows below give T cell receptor beta chains drawn from one sample of a study of T cells expressing NK-cell markers. TCRdb reworked the 5' RACE reads into one entry per CDR3 protein, no DNA. The data show about 150,000 distinct CDR3 sequences, and the top ten clones hold 20% to 25%. Sequencing was carried out using blood T cells: a sorted CD56 or NKG2C T cell subset, CD4+ or CD8+ T cells, or bulk PBMC T cells (not recorded which). These receptors all come from a man aged 18 to 69 in good health. Each CDR3 is given with its conserved first and last residue.

j_call: TRBJ2-3
v_call: TRBV7-9
cdr3_aa: CASSLLAGGLADTQYF

j_call: TRBJ2-1
v_call: TRBV2
cdr3_aa: CASSEGAGVDEQFF

j_call: TRBJ1-5
v_call: TRBV20-1
cdr3_aa: CSAPYQGSNQPQHF

j_call: TRBJ1-1
v_call: TRBV6-1
cdr3_aa: CASSTVGTGEAFF

j_call: TRBJ2-5
v_call: TRBV2
cdr3_aa: CASSEPGQEETQYF

j_call: TRBJ2-2
v_call: TRBV5-1
cdr3_aa: CASSWTGQGAIRPQNTGELFF

j_call: TRBJ2-2
v_call: TRBV2
cdr3_aa: CASSEGYSGYTGELFF

j_call: TRBJ2-7
v_call: TRBV28
cdr3_aa: CASSLLGQVDYEQYF

j_call: TRBJ1-1
v_call: TRBV7-9
cdr3_aa: CASSSLVRHTEAFF

j_call: TRBJ1-2
v_call: TRBV12-3/TRBV12-4
cdr3_aa: CASSPGQDSYGYTF

j_call: TRBJ2-1
v_call: TRBV4-1
cdr3_aa: CASSRKGQSSYNEQFF